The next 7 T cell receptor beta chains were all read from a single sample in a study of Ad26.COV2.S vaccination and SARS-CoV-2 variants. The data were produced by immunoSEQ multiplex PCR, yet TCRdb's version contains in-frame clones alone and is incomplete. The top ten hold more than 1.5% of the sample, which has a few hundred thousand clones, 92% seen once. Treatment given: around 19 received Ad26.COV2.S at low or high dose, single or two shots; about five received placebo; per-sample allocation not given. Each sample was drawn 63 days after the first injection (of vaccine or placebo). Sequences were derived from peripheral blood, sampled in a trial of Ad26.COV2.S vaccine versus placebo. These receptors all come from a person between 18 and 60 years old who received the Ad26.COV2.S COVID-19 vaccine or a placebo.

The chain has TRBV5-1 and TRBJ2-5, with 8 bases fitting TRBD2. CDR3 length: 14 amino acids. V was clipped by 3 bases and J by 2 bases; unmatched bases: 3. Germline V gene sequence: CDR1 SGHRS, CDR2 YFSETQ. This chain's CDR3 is CASSWGLDQETQYF. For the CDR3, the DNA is TGCGCCAGCAGCTGGGGACTAGATCAAGAGACCCAGTACTTC.

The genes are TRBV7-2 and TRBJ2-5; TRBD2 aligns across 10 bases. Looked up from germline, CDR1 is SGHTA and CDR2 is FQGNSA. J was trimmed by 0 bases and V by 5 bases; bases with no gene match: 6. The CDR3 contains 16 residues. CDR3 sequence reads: CASSLRSGGYQETQYF. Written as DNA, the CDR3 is TGTGCCAGCAGCCTCCGTAGCGGGGGGTACCAAGAGACCCAGTACTTC.

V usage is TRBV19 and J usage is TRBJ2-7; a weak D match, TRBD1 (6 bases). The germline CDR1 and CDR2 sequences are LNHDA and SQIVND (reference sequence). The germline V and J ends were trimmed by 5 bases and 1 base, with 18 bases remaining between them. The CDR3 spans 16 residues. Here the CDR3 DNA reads TGTGCCAGTAGTCGGAATGGGGGCGCAGGGTCCTACGAGCAGTACTTC. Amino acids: CASSRNGGAGSYEQYF.

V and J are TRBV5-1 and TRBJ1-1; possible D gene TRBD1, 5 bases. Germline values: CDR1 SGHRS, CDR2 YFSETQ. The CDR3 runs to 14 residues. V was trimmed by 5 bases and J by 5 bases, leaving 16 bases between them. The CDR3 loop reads CASRTGGRDTEAFF. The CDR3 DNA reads TGCGCCAGCAGAACTGGGGGGAGAGATACTGAAGCTTTCTTT.

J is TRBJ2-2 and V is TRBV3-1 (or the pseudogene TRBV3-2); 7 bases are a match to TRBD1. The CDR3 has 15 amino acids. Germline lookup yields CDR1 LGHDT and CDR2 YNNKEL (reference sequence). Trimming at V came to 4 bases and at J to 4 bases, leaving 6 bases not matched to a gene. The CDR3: CASSRGTVGTGELFF. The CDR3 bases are TGTGCCAGCAGCCGTGGGACAGTCGGCACCGGGGAGCTGTTTTTT.

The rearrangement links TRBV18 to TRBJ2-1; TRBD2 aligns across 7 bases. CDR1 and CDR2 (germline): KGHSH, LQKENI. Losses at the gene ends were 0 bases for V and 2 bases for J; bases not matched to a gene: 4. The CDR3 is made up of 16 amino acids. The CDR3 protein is CASSPPLAVTYNEQFF. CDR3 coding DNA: TGTGCCAGCTCACCACCCCTAGCGGTTACCTACAATGAGCAGTTCTTC.

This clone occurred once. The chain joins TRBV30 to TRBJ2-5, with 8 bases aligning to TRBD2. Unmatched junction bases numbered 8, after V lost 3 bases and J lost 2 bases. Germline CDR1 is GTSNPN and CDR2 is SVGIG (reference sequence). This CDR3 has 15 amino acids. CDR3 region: CAWSAGLGAQETQYF. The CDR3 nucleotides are TGTGCCTGGAGCGCGGGACTAGGGGCTCAAGAGACCCAGTACTTC.